The clone carrying this T cell receptor (beta chain) is medium-sized in the sample. Its antigen is unknown. The data belong to a study of metastatic and nonmetastatic thyroid tumors. Study-wide context: Thyroid patients, malignant and benign, had repertoires compared across blood and tumor or nodule tissue.

This CDR3 comprises 13 residues. V trimming: 6 bases; J trimming: 6 bases; junction bases outside the gene matches: 6. Germline-derived CDR1 and CDR2 are MDHEN and SYDVKM. Prior to thyroid surgery, none of the patients had received any treatment. Per the study methods: The study built a papillary thyroid cancer distant-metastasis classifier from CDR3 differences across clinicopathological groups. TCRdb re-clonotyped the PCR reads through MiXCR. The V and J calls shown here were made by TCRdb, not taken from the authors' results. The sample records about 30,000 clones, under 4.5% being singletons. Study conclusions and caveats: Relative to benign nodules, malignant thyroid tumors were reportedly characterized by significantly elevated TCR beta diversity in blood and tumor.

The chain links TRBV28 to TRBJ2-7; 9 bases align to TRBD1. The sample was blood. The TCR originated in a female donor with papillary thyroid cancer or a benign thyroid nodule (not recorded which). Some clones in this sample may be carry-over from other donors' samples. The CDR3 DNA reads as TGTGCCAGCAGCCTGGGACAGGGAAGCGAGCAGTACTTC. Residues: CASSLGQGSEQYF.